This TCR beta chain was recorded in a study of cytomegalovirus exposure and HLA in healthy donors. Study-level results: Rare sequences made up most TCRs, while some public TCRs were found in many donors. Associated with cytomegalovirus, according to the listing, were around 160 TCR beta chains. First-cohort TCR clusters were later found to tend to co-occur in the 120 validation repertoires. For cytomegalovirus status, the classifier reportedly gave diagnoses with high specificity and sensitivity.

To note about this clone: No antigen is known for it.

CDR3 length equals 13 residues. V dropped 6 bases and J dropped 2 bases, with 11 bases sitting between them. Per germline, CDR1 MNHEY and CDR2 SVGAGI. Repertoires were generated with immunoSEQ multiplex PCR, while TCRdb's copy carries only in-frame clones and drops some. Seen here are some 320,000 clones, about 90% observed once, and the top ten hold over 1%. Input material: PBMCs. V and J are TRBV6-5 and TRBJ2-7; possibly TRBD1 or TRBD2 for D (6 bases each). The receptor's source is a woman aged 25 to 39 in good health and CMV-seropositive. This CDR3 is CASRNREAYEQYF. In DNA, the CDR3 is TGTGCCAGCAGAAACAGGGAGGCCTACGAGCAGTACTTC.